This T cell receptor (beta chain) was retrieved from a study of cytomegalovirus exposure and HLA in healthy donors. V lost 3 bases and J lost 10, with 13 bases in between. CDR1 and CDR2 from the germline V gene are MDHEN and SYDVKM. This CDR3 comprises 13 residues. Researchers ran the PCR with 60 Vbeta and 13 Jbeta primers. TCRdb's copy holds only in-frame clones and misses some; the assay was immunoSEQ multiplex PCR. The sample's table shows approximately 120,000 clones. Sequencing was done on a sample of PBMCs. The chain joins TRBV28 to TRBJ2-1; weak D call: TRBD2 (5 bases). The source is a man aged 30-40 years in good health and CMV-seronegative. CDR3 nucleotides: TGTGCCAGCAGTTTGGTTAGCGAGGGCGAGCAGTTCTTC. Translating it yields CASSLVSEGEQFF. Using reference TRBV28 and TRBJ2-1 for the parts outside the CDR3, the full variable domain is DVKVTQSSRYLVKRTGEKVFLECVQDMDHENMFWYRQDPGLGLRLIYFSYDVKMKEKGDIPEGYSVSREKKERFSLILESASTNQTSMYLCASSLVSEGEQFFGPGTRLTVL.